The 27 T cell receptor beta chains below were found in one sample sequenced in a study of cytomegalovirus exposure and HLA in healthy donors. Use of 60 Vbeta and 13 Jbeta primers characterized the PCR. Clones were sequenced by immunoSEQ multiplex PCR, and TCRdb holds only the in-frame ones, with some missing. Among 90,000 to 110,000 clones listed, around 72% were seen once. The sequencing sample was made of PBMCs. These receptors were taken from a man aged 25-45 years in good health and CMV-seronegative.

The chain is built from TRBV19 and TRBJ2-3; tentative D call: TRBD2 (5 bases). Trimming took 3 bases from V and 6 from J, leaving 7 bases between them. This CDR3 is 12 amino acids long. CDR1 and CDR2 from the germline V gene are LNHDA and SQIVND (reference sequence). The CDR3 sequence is CASSIWRDTQYF. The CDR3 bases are TGTGCCAGTAGTATTTGGAGGGATACGCAGTATTTT.

CDR3 coding DNA: TGTGCCAGCAGCTCCGCTAGCGGGGGGGGCAGCACAGATACGCAGTATTTT. It encodes CASSSASGGGSTDTQYF. The gene calls are TRBV5-8 and TRBJ2-3, with TRBD2 matching 12 bases. CDR3 length: 17 amino acids. Germline CDR1 SGHTS, CDR2 YDEGEE. V dropped 3 bases and J dropped 0; count of bases not matched to a gene: 5.

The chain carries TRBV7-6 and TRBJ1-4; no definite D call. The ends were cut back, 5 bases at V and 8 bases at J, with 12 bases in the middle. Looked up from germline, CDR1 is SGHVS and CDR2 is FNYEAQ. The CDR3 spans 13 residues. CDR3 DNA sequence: TGTGCCAGCAGCCTAGATCACGGGGAAAAACTGTTTTTT. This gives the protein CASSLDHGEKLFF.

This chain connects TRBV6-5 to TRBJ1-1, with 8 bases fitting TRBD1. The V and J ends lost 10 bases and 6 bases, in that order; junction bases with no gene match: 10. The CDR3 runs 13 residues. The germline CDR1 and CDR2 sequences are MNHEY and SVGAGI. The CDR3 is CATHRQGRSEAFF. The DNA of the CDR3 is TGTGCCACCCACCGACAGGGGAGGTCTGAAGCTTTCTTT.

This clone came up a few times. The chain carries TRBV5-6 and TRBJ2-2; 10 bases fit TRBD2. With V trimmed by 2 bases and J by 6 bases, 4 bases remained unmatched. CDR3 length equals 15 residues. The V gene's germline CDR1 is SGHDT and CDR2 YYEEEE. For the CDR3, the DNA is TGTGCCAGCAGCTTAAGCGGGGGGGCCTCCGGGGAGCTGTTTTTT. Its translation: CASSLSGGASGELFF.

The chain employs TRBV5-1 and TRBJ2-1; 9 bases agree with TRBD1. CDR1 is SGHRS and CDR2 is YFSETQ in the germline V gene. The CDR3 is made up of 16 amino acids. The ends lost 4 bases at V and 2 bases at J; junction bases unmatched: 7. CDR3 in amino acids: CASSPRTGATYNEQFF. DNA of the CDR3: TGCGCCAGCAGCCCGAGGACAGGGGCGACCTACAATGAGCAGTTCTTC.

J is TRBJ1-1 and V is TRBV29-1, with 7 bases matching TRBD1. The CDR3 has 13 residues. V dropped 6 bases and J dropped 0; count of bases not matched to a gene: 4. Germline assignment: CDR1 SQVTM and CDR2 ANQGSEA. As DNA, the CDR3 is TGCAGCGTGGCCGGGACAGTGAACACTGAAGCTTTCTTT. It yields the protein CSVAGTVNTEAFF.

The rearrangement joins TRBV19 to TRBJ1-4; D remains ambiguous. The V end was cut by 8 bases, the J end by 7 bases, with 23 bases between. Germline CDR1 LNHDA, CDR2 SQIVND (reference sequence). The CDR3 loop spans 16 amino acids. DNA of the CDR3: TGTGCCAGTGCGGCGATATATGCGGGGTCGGGTGAAAAACTGTTTTTT. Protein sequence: CASAAIYAGSGEKLFF.

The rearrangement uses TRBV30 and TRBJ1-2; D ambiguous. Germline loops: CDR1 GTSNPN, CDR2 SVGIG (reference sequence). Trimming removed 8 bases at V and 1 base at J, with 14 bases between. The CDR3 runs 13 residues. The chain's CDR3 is CARRGSFNYGYTF. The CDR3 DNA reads TGTGCCCGGCGGGGAAGTTTTAACTATGGCTACACCTTC.

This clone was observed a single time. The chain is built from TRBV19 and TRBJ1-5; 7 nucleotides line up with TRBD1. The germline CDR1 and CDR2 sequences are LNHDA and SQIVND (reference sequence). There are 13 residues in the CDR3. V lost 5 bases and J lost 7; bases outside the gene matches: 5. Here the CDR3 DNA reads TGTGCCAGTAGTTTGTCAGGGGGACAGCCCCAGCATTTT. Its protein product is CASSLSGGQPQHF.

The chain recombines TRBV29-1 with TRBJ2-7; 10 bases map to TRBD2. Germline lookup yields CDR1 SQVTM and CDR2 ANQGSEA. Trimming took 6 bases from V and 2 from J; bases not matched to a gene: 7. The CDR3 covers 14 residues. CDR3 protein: CSVKILAGTYEQYF. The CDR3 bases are TGCAGCGTAAAAATACTAGCGGGGACCTACGAGCAGTACTTC.

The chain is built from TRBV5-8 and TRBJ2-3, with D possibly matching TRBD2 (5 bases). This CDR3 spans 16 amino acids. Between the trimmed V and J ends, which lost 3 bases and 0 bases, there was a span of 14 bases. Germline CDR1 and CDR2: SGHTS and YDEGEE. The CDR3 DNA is TGTGCCAGCAGCTCCGGACTGGGCTCCAGCACAGATACGCAGTATTTT. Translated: CASSSGLGSSTDTQYF.

CDR3 sequence (DNA): TGTGCCATCAGTGGAGCGGGGGGTACCGGGGAGCTGTTTTTT. Translated, it gives CAISGAGGTGELFF. The chain links TRBV10-3 to TRBJ2-2; 9 bases are a match to TRBD2. The trim removed 4 bases at V and 5 bases at J, leaving 2 bases unmatched. Germline CDR1 reads ENHRY; CDR2 reads SYGVKD. This CDR3 region has 14 residues.

The DNA of the CDR3 is TGCAGCGCAAACAGGGCCATGAACACTGAAGCTTTCTTT. It yields the protein CSANRAMNTEAFF. The rearrangement links TRBV29-1 to TRBJ1-1, with D possibly TRBD1 on 6 matching bases. Trimming cost V 7 bases and J 0 bases, with 12 bases left between them. Germline V gives CDR1 SQVTM, CDR2 ANQGSEA. The CDR3 extends over 13 amino acids.

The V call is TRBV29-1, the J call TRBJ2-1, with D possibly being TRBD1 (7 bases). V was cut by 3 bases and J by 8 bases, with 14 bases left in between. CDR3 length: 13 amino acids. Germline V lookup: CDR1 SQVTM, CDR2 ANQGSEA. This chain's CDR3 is CSVDQGGQHEQFF. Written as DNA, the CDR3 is TGCAGCGTTGACCAGGGGGGTCAACATGAGCAGTTCTTC.

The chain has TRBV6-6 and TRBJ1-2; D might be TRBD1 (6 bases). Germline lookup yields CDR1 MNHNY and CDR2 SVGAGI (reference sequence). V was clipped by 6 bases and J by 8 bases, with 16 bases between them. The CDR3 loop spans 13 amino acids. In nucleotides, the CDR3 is TGTGCCAGCAGCGGCACAGGGCTCGGGGGCTACACCTTC. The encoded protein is CASSGTGLGGYTF.

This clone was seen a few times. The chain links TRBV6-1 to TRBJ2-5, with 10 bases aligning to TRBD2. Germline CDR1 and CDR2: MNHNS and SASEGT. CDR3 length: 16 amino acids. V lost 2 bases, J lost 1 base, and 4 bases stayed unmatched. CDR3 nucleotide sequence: TGTGCCAGCAGTGAACTAGCGGGGGACCCCCAAGAGACCCAGTACTTC. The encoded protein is CASSELAGDPQETQYF.

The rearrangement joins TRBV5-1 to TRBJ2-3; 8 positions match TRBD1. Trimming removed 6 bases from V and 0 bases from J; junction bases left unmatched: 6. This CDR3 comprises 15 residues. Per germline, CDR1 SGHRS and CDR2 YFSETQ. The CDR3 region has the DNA TGCGCCAGCAAGCCACAGGGGGTCAGCACAGATACGCAGTATTTT. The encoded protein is CASKPQGVSTDTQYF.

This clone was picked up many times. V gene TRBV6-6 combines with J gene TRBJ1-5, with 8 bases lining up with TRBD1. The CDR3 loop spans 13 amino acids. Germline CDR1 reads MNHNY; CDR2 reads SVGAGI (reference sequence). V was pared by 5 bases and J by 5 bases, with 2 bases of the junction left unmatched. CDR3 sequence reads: CASSTQGDQPQHF. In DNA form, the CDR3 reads TGTGCCAGCAGTACACAGGGGGATCAGCCCCAGCATTTT.

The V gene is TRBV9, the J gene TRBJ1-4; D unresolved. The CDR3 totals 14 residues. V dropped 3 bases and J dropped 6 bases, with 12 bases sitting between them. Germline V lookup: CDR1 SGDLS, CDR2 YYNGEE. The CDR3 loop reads CASSGGAGDEKLFF. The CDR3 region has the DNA TGTGCCAGCAGCGGGGGAGCCGGGGATGAAAAACTGTTTTTT.

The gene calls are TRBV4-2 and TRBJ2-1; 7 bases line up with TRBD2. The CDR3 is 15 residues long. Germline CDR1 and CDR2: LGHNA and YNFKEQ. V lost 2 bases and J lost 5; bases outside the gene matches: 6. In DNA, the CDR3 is TGTGCCAGCAGCCAATCCCTAGCGGTAAACAATGAGCAGTTCTTC. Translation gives CASSQSLAVNNEQFF.

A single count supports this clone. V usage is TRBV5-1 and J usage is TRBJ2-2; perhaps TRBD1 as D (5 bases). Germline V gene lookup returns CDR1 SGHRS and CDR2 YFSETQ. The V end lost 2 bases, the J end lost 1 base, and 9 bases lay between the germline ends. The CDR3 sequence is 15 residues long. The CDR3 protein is CASSFPTVNTGELFF. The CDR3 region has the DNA TGCGCCAGCAGCTTTCCGACAGTGAACACCGGGGAGCTGTTTTTT.

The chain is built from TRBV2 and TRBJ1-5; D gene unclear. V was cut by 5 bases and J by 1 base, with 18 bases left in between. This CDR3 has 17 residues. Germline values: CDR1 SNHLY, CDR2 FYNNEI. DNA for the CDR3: TGTGCCAGCAGTATTAACAGCCCCCTATCCAGCAATCAGCCCCAGCATTTT. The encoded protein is CASSINSPLSSNQPQHF.

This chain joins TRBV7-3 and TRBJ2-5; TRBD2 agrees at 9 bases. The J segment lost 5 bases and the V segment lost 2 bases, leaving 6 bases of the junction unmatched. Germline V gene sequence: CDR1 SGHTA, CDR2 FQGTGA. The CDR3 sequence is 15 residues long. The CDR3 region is CASSLGGLAGETQYF. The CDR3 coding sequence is TGTGCCAGCAGCTTAGGGGGACTAGCTGGTGAGACCCAGTACTTC.

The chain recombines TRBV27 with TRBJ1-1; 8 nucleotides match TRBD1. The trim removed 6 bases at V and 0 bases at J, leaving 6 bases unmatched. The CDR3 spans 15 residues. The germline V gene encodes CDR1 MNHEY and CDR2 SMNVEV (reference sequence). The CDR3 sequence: CASRYGTGVNTEAFF. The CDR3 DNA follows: TGTGCCAGCAGGTACGGGACAGGTGTGAACACTGAAGCTTTCTTT.

The CDR3 reads CASSLGSGQASYNEQFF. CDR3 coding DNA: TGCGCCAGCAGCTTGGGTTCGGGACAGGCTTCTTACAATGAGCAGTTCTTC. The J gene is TRBJ2-1, the V gene TRBV5-1; 8 bases line up with TRBD1. Germline loops: CDR1 SGHRS, CDR2 YFSETQ. Trimming removed 0 bases from V and 4 bases from J; junction bases left unmatched: 9. The CDR3 has 17 amino acids.

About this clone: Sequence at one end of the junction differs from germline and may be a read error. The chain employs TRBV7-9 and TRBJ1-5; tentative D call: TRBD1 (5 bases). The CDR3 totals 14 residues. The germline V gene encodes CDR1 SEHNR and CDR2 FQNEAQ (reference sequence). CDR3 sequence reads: CASSLQGFGQPQNF. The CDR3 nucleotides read TGTGCCAGCAGCTTACAGGGATTCGGTCAGCCCCAGAATTTT.